A selection of T cell receptor beta chains follows, all from one sample in a study of blood T cell repertoires in COVID-19. Repertoires were generated with immunoSEQ multiplex PCR, while TCRdb's copy carries only in-frame clones and drops some. The sample gives over 350,000 clones, about 89% of which show up once; around 0.94% is in the top ten. The sequencing sample was made of PBMCs or T cells enriched from blood (not recorded which). The receptors originated from a woman in her thirties or forties who had been exposed to COVID-19. The CDR3 runs from the conserved cysteine through the conserved F or W. A D gene is named only where the DNA matches it firmly. Some rows mark clone size as missing; the rest say once, few, many or name a class of expanded clone.

D,J,size,V,CDR3,DNA
.,TRBJ1-2,.,TRBV30,CACYPGGRDGYTF,TGTGCCTGCTATCCGGGGGGGCGCGATGGCTACACCTTC
TRBD1,TRBJ1-5,.,TRBV30,CAWRGGDRENQPQHF,TGTGCCTGGAGGGGGGGAGACAGGGAAAATCAGCCCCAGCATTTT
.,TRBJ1-2,once,TRBV15,CATSRDSGIDYGYTF,TGTGCCACCAGCAGAGATTCAGGGATCGACTATGGCTACACCTTC
TRBD1,TRBJ1-1,.,TRBV19,CASSRQGAITEAFF,TGTGCCAGTAGTCGACAGGGGGCTATCACTGAAGCTTTCTTT
.,TRBJ1-2,once,TRBV14,CASSQDLQSLYGYTF,TGTGCCAGCAGCCAAGATTTACAGAGTCTCTATGGCTACACCTTC
.,TRBJ1-1,.,TRBV7-9,CASSSTDGEQNTEAFF,TGTGCCAGCAGCTCCACGGACGGGGAACAGAACACTGAAGCTTTCTTT
.,TRBJ1-4,.,TRBV19,CASSANRVEDEKLFF,TGTGCCAGTAGTGCCAACAGGGTTGAGGATGAAAAACTGTTTTTT
.,TRBJ2-2,.,TRBV7-3,CASSRFPTSNTGELFF,TGTGCCAGCAGCCGATTTCCGACTTCGAACACCGGGGAGCTGTTTTTT
.,TRBJ2-1,.,TRBV7-3,CASSLSGGWRSGQFF,TGTGCCAGCAGCTTAAGTGGGGGCTGGAGGAGTGGGCAGTTCTTC
.,TRBJ1-5,.,TRBV12-5,CASGLLGPTQPQHF,TGTGCTAGTGGTTTGTTGGGGCCCACTCAGCCCCAGCATTTT
.,TRBJ1-4,once,TRBV20-1,CSASSEFNEKLFF,TGCAGTGCTAGTTCGGAGTTTAATGAAAAACTGTTTTTT
TRBD1,TRBJ2-7,.,TRBV24-1,CATSDSPTGEYEQYF,TGTGCCACCAGTGATTCCCCGACAGGGGAGTACGAGCAGTACTTC
.,TRBJ1-4,.,TRBV4-1,CASSQVFGGANEKLFF,TGCGCCAGCAGTCAAGTGTTCGGGGGGGCTAATGAAAAACTGTTTTTT
TRBD1,TRBJ1-3,.,TRBV9,CASSGQGSGNTIYF,TGTGCCAGCAGCGGACAGGGGTCAGGAAACACCATATATTTT
TRBD2,TRBJ2-7,.,TRBV7-9,CASILISGKSYEQYF,TGTGCCAGCATCCTTATTAGCGGGAAATCCTACGAGCAGTACTTC
.,TRBJ2-2,.,TRBV2,CASIGGAATGELFF,TGTGCCAGCATAGGGGGGGCGGCCACCGGGGAGCTGTTTTTT
.,TRBJ1-5,.,TRBV19,CASSIKGLRIQGHQPQHF,TGTGCCAGTAGTATAAAGGGATTACGAATACAGGGTCATCAGCCCCAGCATTTT
.,TRBJ1-1,.,TRBV19,CASSISGQGGTEAFF,TGTGCCAGTAGTATCTCCGGGCAGGGCGGCACTGAAGCTTTCTTT
TRBD1,TRBJ2-1,.,TRBV18,CASSLRQGEYNEQFF,TGTGCCAGCTCACTACGACAGGGGGAGTACAATGAGCAGTTCTTC
.,TRBJ2-1,.,TRBV7-9,CASSLDGTLDEQFF,TGTGCCAGCAGCTTAGATGGGACTTTGGATGAGCAGTTCTTC
TRBD1,TRBJ2-2,once,TRBV19,CATGQGSNTGELFF,TGTGCCACCGGACAGGGATCTAACACCGGGGAGCTGTTTTTT
.,TRBJ2-7,.,TRBV7-6,CASSLREELEEQYF,TGTGCCAGCAGCTTACGAGAGGAATTGGAAGAGCAGTACTTC